These T cell receptor beta chains were read from a single sample in a study of T cell therapy after organ transplantation. Repertoires were generated with immunoSEQ multiplex PCR, while TCRdb's copy carries only in-frame clones and drops some. The sample shows a few thousand clones, 91% of them seen only once. Their target antigens are unknown. This sample comprised CD8+ T cells from blood, obtained before autologous CMV-specific T cell therapy. These receptors were taken from a human patient who had received a solid organ transplant and had CMV disease. The CDR3 runs from the conserved cysteine through the conserved F or W. A D gene is named only where the DNA matches it firmly. Some rows mark clone size as missing; the rest say once, few, many or name a class of expanded clone.

TGCGCCAGCAGCCCCAGACAGGGACATAACTATGGCTACACCTTC	CASSPRQGHNYGYTF	.	TRBD1	TRBJ1-2	15	TRBV4-1
TGTGCCAGTAGTCTTTCGGCGTGGGTGAACACTGAAGCTTTCTTT	CASSLSAWVNTEAFF	.	.	TRBJ1-1	15	TRBV19
TGTGCCAGTAGGGCGGGAGGTTTTCCGCTGAACACCGGGGAGCTGTTTTTT	CASRAGGFPLNTGELFF	.	TRBD2	TRBJ2-2	17	TRBV19
TGTGCCAGCAGCGTAGTCGGGGGGTTATTATACAATGAGCAGTTCTTC	CASSVVGGLLYNEQFF	once	TRBD2	TRBJ2-1	16	TRBV9
TGTGCCAGCAGTTACCTAGCGAAGAACACCGGGGAGCTGTTTTTT	CASSYLAKNTGELFF	.	.	TRBJ2-2	15	TRBV6-6
TGTGCCTGGAAGACAGCTATCGGGGGTTACACTGAAGCTTTCTTT	CAWKTAIGGYTEAFF	.	.	TRBJ1-1	15	TRBV30
TGTGCCAGTAGTATGTATTTGGAAACCTTTAATGAAAAACTGTTTTTT	CASSMYLETFNEKLFF	once	.	TRBJ1-4	16	TRBV19
TGCGCCAGCAGCCCCTCGCCGGGTATAGCCTACGAGCAGTACTTC	CASSPSPGIAYEQYF	.	.	TRBJ2-7	15	TRBV4-3
TGTGCCAGTAGTAACCCCCTGCGTGGGGCTGAAGCTTTCTTT	CASSNPLRGAEAFF	.	.	TRBJ1-1	14	TRBV19
TGTGCCAGCAGCAAAGATCTTGGGTGGCGGACTAACTATGGCTACACCTTC	CASSKDLGWRTNYGYTF	.	.	TRBJ1-2	17	TRBV21-1
TGTGCCAGCAGTTATCCCACTAGCGGGGGCTCCTACAATGAGCAGTTCTTC	CASSYPTSGGSYNEQFF	.	TRBD2	TRBJ2-1	17	TRBV28
TGTGCCGGGAATCTAGCGGGGCTCACAGATACGCAGTATTTT	CAGNLAGLTDTQYF	.	TRBD2	TRBJ2-3	14	TRBV6-6
TGTGCCAGCAGCTTATGGGGAGGGAGCTCCTACGAGCAGTACTTC	CASSLWGGSSYEQYF	.	TRBD2	TRBJ2-7	15	TRBV11-2
TGTGCCAGCAGTTTATTTGAGAGAGGAGTAGGCACAGATACGCAGTATTTT	CASSLFERGVGTDTQYF	.	.	TRBJ2-3	17	TRBV28
TGTGCCTGGAGTGTTTGGGGGGGCCACGAGCAGTACTTC	CAWSVWGGHEQYF	once	.	TRBJ2-7	13	TRBV30
TGTGCCAGCAGCTTAGGGACAGCGCCTAATCAGCCCCAGCATTTT	CASSLGTAPNQPQHF	.	.	TRBJ1-5	15	TRBV7-2
TGTGCCAGCAGCTCGAGCTCCTATAATTCACCCCTCCACTTT	CASSSSSYNSPLHF	.	.	TRBJ1-6	14	TRBV7-9
TGTGCCAGCAGCTCCCCCGGGGCGGGGAACACTGAAGCTTTCTTT	CASSSPGAGNTEAFF	.	.	TRBJ1-1	15	TRBV5-6
TGCGCCAGCAGCCCGGGGACAGGGGGCGACGAGCAGTACTTC	CASSPGTGGDEQYF	.	TRBD1	TRBJ2-7	14	TRBV5-1
TGTGCCAGCAGTTTATCAGGCCGGGCAGGGGAAGACGAGACCCAGTACTTC	CASSLSGRAGEDETQYF	.	.	TRBJ2-5	17	TRBV28
TGTGCCAGCAGCTTCCCTCTGGGGGGGGGCGACTACAATGAGCAGTTCTTC	CASSFPLGGGDYNEQFF	.	.	TRBJ2-1	17	TRBV7-9
TGTGCCAGCAGTTACGTTGTAACTGGACAAAGTCAGGCCAACGTCCTGACTTTC	CASSYVVTGQSQANVLTF	.	.	TRBJ2-6	18	TRBV25-1
TGTGCCAGCAGCTTAGACGTTGAACTTAACACAGATACGCAGTATTTT	CASSLDVELNTDTQYF	.	.	TRBJ2-3	16	TRBV13
TGTGCCAGCAGCCGACAGATTAATTCACCCCTCCACTTT	CASSRQINSPLHF	.	.	TRBJ1-6	13	TRBV28
TGTGCCAGCAGTGAAGCCCCGCGAAAAGCGGGTCAGCCCCAGCATTTT	CASSEAPRKAGQPQHF	.	.	TRBJ1-5	16	TRBV2
TGTGCCAGCAGCGGCGGGGCCGAGAACGAGCAGTACTTC	CASSGGAENEQYF	.	.	TRBJ2-7	13	TRBV5-4
TGTGCCAGCAGCCCAGTATCCAACACTGAAGCTTTCTTT	CASSPVSNTEAFF	.	.	TRBJ1-1	13	TRBV12-1
TGTGCCAGCAGCCGTTTGGGTGGGACAGATACGCAGTATTTT	CASSRLGGTDTQYF	.	.	TRBJ2-3	14	TRBV7-2
TGTGCCTGGAGTACCAGGGAAAATTCACCCCTCCACTTT	CAWSTRENSPLHF	.	.	TRBJ1-6	13	TRBV30
TGTGCCAGCAGCCAAGAGTTAGGGGGAGTGAGCGAGCAGTACTTC	CASSQELGGVSEQYF	.	.	TRBJ2-7	15	TRBV4-2
TGTGCCAGCAGTTGGACTAGCCATGGCGAGCAGTACTTC	CASSWTSHGEQYF	.	TRBD2	TRBJ2-7	13	TRBV27
TGTGCCAGCAGTGGTGGGACAGGGGGCGCCTACGAGCAGTACTTC	CASSGGTGGAYEQYF	.	TRBD1	TRBJ2-7	15	TRBV2
TGTGCCAGCAGTTTGGGACTAGCACCTAGCACAGATACGCAGTATTTT	CASSLGLAPSTDTQYF	.	TRBD2	TRBJ2-3	16	TRBV11-1
TGCGCCACCGGATGGGAACTTTACAATGAGCAGTTCTTC	CATGWELYNEQFF	.	.	TRBJ2-1	13	TRBV10-2
TGTGCCAGCAGAGAGGACAGGCATAATCAGCCCCAGCATTTT	CASREDRHNQPQHF	few	TRBD1	TRBJ1-5	14	TRBV6-5
TGTGCCAGCAGCGCTAGGGAGGGAAGCTCCTATAATTCACCCCTCCACTTT	CASSAREGSSYNSPLHF	.	.	TRBJ1-6	17	TRBV7-7
TGTGCCAGCAGTTACTCCTCAGGGGGATTGACTTTCTTT	CASSYSSGGLTFF	.	TRBD1	TRBJ1-1	13	TRBV6-6
TGTGCCAGCAGCGAAAATACGGGGGGGCGCTTAGACTCTGGAAACACCATATATTTT	CASSENTGGRLDSGNTIYF	once	.	TRBJ1-3	19	TRBV9
TGTGCCAGCCTGGGTGCGGGCCCCTACGAGCAGTACTTC	CASLGAGPYEQYF	.	.	TRBJ2-7	13	TRBV7-9
TGTGCCAGCAGCTTAACGGTCGGAAACGAGCAGTACTTC	CASSLTVGNEQYF	.	.	TRBJ2-7	13	TRBV7-3
TGTGCCAGCAGCTTAGTTAGCGGGGGAGGCACAGATACGCAGTATTTT	CASSLVSGGGTDTQYF	.	TRBD2	TRBJ2-3	16	TRBV11-2
TGCGCCAGCAGCCAAGATCTGGCAGGCTACACCGGGGAGCTGTTTTTT	CASSQDLAGYTGELFF	.	.	TRBJ2-2	16	TRBV4-3
TGTGCCAGCAGCTTTGCGTCTAGCTCCTACAATGAGCAGTTCTTC	CASSFASSSYNEQFF	.	.	TRBJ2-1	15	TRBV7-2
TGTGCCAGCAGCTTGGGGGACGGTTTAAACACCATATATTTT	CASSLGDGLNTIYF	.	.	TRBJ1-3	14	TRBV11-2
TGTGCCAGCAGCCCCACCTTCTTCGACAATGAGCAGTTCTTC	CASSPTFFDNEQFF	.	.	TRBJ2-1	14	TRBV7-9
TGTGCCAGCAGGGACTCCTACTACGAGCAGTACTTC	CASRDSYYEQYF	.	.	TRBJ2-7	12	TRBV2
TGTGCCAGTGGAACCGGGCCCTACAATGAGCAGTTCTTC	CASGTGPYNEQFF	.	.	TRBJ2-1	13	TRBV6-6
TGTGCCACCAGCAGAGATGAAGCGGGGGGATACTACGAGCAGTACTTC	CATSRDEAGGYYEQYF	.	TRBD2	TRBJ2-7	16	TRBV15
TGTGCCAGCAGTTTTTATCGGGGAAATGAAGCTTTCTTT	CASSFYRGNEAFF	.	.	TRBJ1-1	13	TRBV27
TGCGCCAGCAGCCAAGATAGGTCAGGAGAGACCCAGTACTTC	CASSQDRSGETQYF	.	.	TRBJ2-5	14	TRBV4-3